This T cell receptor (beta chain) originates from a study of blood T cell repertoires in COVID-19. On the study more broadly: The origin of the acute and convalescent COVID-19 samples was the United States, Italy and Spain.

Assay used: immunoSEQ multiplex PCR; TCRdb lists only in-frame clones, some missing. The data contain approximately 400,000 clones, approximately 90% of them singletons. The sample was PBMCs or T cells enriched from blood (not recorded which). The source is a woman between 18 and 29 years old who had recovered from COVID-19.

The CDR3 loop reads CAWMLGRFHEQYF. The CDR3 DNA follows: TGTGCCTGGATGTTGGGGAGGTTCCACGAGCAGTACTTC. J is TRBJ2-7 and V is TRBV30, with a possible D match to TRBD2 (6 bases). This CDR3 contains 13 residues. Germline-derived CDR1 and CDR2 are GTSNPN and SVGIG (reference sequence). The V gene lost 4 bases and the J gene lost 5 bases, with 15 bases spanning the gap.